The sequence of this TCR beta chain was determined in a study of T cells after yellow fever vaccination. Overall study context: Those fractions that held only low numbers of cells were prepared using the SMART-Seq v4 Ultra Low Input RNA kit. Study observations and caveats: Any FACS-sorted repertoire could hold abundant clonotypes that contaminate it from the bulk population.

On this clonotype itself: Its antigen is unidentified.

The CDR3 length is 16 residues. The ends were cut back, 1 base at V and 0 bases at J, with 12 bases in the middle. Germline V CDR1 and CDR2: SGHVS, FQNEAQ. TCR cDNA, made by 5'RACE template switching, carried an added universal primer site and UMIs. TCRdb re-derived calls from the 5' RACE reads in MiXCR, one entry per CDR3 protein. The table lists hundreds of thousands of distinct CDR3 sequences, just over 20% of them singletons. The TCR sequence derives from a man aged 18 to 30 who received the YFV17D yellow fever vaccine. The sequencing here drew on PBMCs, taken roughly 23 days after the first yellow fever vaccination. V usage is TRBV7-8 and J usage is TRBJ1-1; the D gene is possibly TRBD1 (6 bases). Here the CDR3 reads CASSLGGAGVNTEAFF. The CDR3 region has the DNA TGTGCCAGCAGCTTAGGGGGGGCCGGGGTGAACACTGAAGCTTTCTTT.